A single sample gave rise to the 28 T cell receptor beta chains below, sequenced in a study of cytomegalovirus exposure and HLA in healthy donors. Primers for the PCR totalled 60 Vbeta and 13 Jbeta. Clones were read by immunoSEQ multiplex PCR, and TCRdb kept only the in-frame ones, dropping some. The table lists over 200,000 clones, 75% to 80% of them singletons, with 1.5% to 2% in the top ten. Sample: PBMCs. The receptors shown here come from a male donor in good health and CMV-seronegative.

The chain recombines TRBV5-1 with TRBJ1-4, with D unclear. Trimming stripped 5 bases from V and 3 bases from J, with 11 bases between. The V gene's germline CDR1 is SGHRS and CDR2 YFSETQ. The CDR3 length is 14 residues. CDR3 amino acids: CASRTGRANEKLFF. The CDR3 nucleotides are TGCGCCAGCAGGACCGGGAGGGCTAATGAAAAACTGTTTTTT.

This clone has only one observation. The V and J genes are TRBV10-3 and TRBJ2-2; 8 nucleotides agree with TRBD2. V lost 7 bases, J lost 2 bases, and 3 bases stayed unmatched. Germline V gene data show CDR1 as ENHRY and CDR2 as SYGVKD. The CDR3 is made up of 14 amino acids. For the CDR3, the DNA is TGTGCCATCAAAACTAGCGGTAACACCGGGGAGCTGTTTTTT. Translating it yields CAIKTSGNTGELFF.

The genes are TRBV4-3 and TRBJ1-2, with 7 bases identical to TRBD1. This CDR3 has 16 amino acids. V lost 0 bases to trimming and J lost 8 bases; unmatched junction nucleotides: 12. The germline CDR1 and CDR2 sequences are LGHNA and YSLEER. CDR3 loop: CASSQERAGGAGGYTF. CDR3 DNA sequence: TGCGCCAGCAGCCAAGAGCGGGCAGGGGGAGCAGGGGGCTACACCTTC.

The CDR3 DNA follows: TGTGCCAGCAGCCAATCGGGGGCTAGATCCTACGAGCAGTACTTC. Translated: CASSQSGARSYEQYF. The rearrangement uses TRBV16 and TRBJ2-7; possibly TRBD1 for D (6 bases). Looked up from germline, CDR1 is KGHSY and CDR2 is FQNENV. The CDR3 contains 15 residues. Between the trimmed V and J ends, which lost 0 bases and 1 base, there was a span of 10 bases.

This clone was detected only a few times. The J gene is TRBJ1-5, the V gene TRBV30, with unresolved D. CDR1 is GTSNPN, CDR2 SVGIG, per germline (reference sequence). The V end lost 0 bases, the J end lost 5 bases, and 5 bases lay between the germline ends. The CDR3 totals 12 residues. This chain's CDR3 is CAWSVRDQPQHF. DNA for the CDR3: TGTGCCTGGAGTGTACGGGATCAGCCCCAGCATTTT.

Regarding this clone: One end of the junction is discordant with germline, which a read error may explain. The DNA of the CDR3 is TGTTCCAGCAGCTTAGGGACCTTAGGGACAGCGCAGAGGTACTTC. This translates into CSSSLGTLGTAQRYF. The rearrangement joins TRBV7-9 to TRBJ2-7; TRBD1 aligns across 7 bases. CDR3 length equals 15 residues. CDR1 is SEHNR and CDR2 is FQNEAQ in the germline V gene (reference sequence).

This sequence joins TRBV9 and TRBJ2-7, with 14 bases identical to TRBD2. Trimming took 3 bases from V and 4 from J; bases not matched to a gene: 24. Germline V gene sequence: CDR1 SGDLS, CDR2 YYNGEE. The CDR3 consists of 22 residues. The CDR3 sequence is CASSDSNRGGTSGGASPYEQYF. CDR3 coding DNA: TGTGCCAGCAGCGACTCCAACCGAGGGGGGACTAGCGGGGGCGCCTCTCCGTACGAGCAGTACTTC.

The genes are TRBV7-6 and TRBJ1-1; 9 bases map to TRBD1. After removal of 5 bases from V and 1 base from J, the junction contained 2 bases not matched to a gene. The V gene's germline CDR1 is SGHVS and CDR2 FNYEAQ. The CDR3 has 14 amino acids. For the CDR3, the DNA is TGTGCCAGCAGCGAGGGACAGGGGAACACTGAAGCTTTCTTT. Its translation: CASSEGQGNTEAFF.

The chain couples TRBV9 to TRBJ2-5, with 16 bases aligning to TRBD2. The J segment lost 5 bases and the V segment lost 4 bases, leaving 8 bases of the junction unmatched. The CDR3 loop spans 17 amino acids. Germline V gives CDR1 SGDLS, CDR2 YYNGEE. CDR3: CASSPGLAGGPSETQYF. CDR3 nucleotide sequence: TGTGCCAGCAGCCCGGGACTAGCGGGGGGGCCATCGGAGACCCAGTACTTC.

There are a few counts of this clone. The gene calls are TRBV18 and TRBJ1-5; D remains unclear. Germline V gene lookup returns CDR1 KGHSH and CDR2 LQKENI. The CDR3 is 16 residues long. Trimming cost V 3 bases and J 11 bases, with 23 bases left between them. The CDR3 here is CASSPGPGRVPIAQHF. The CDR3 DNA follows: TGTGCCAGCTCACCCGGACCCGGGCGGGTGCCGATAGCCCAGCATTTT.

In this sample, this clone turned up once. The chain links TRBV7-2 to TRBJ2-7, with 8 bases aligning to TRBD1. Germline-derived CDR1 and CDR2 are SGHTA and FQGNSA. This CDR3 contains 15 residues. The V segment lost 5 bases and the J segment 1 base; nucleotides outside the gene matches: 7. DNA for the CDR3: TGTGCCAGCAGCCAGGGGGCGGGACCTTCCTACGAGCAGTACTTC. Translating it yields CASSQGAGPSYEQYF.

In its sample, this clone was seen a few times. The V call is TRBV13, the J call TRBJ2-1; 9 nucleotides align to TRBD1. The germline V gene has CDR1 PRHDT and CDR2 FYEKMQ (reference sequence). Losses at the gene ends were 0 bases for V and 4 bases for J; bases not matched to a gene: 4. This CDR3 has 16 amino acids. Here the CDR3 DNA reads TGTGCCAGCAGCTTAGGACAGGGGGCCCCTTACAATGAGCAGTTCTTC. Its translation is CASSLGQGAPYNEQFF.

The chain has TRBV7-2 and TRBJ1-2; TRBD1 aligns across 7 bases. This CDR3 comprises 16 residues. Germline CDR1 reads SGHTA; CDR2 reads FQGNSA. V shed 6 bases, J shed 4 bases, and the junction held 14 bases outside the gene matches. The CDR3 reads CASRDMTQGFGYGYTF. Written as DNA, the CDR3 is TGTGCCAGCAGGGATATGACACAGGGGTTCGGCTATGGCTACACCTTC.

DNA of the CDR3: TGTGCCAGCAGTCTGGGACAGGGGAAGGATCAGCCCCAGCATTTT. Its translation is CASSLGQGKDQPQHF. J is TRBJ1-5 and V is TRBV27; 10 bases are shared with TRBD1. Germline CDR1 reads MNHEY; CDR2 reads SMNVEV (reference sequence). The CDR3 is 15 amino acids. Losses at the gene ends were 5 bases for V and 5 bases for J; bases not matched to a gene: 6.

V is TRBV4-1 and J is TRBJ2-3; a possible D gene is TRBD2 (5 bases). The CDR3 contains 17 residues. V lost 1 base to trimming and J lost 0 bases, with 14 bases between them. Per the germline V gene, CDR1 is MGHRA and CDR2 is YSYEKL. This CDR3 reads CASSQVAGIPSTDTQYF. The DNA for the CDR3 is TGCGCCAGCAGCCAAGTGGCCGGGATTCCTAGCACAGATACGCAGTATTTT.

The gene calls are TRBV14 and TRBJ2-3; 8 bases are a match to TRBD2. The CDR3 consists of 15 residues. Germline CDR1 is SGHDN and CDR2 is FVKESK. Losses at the gene ends were 8 bases for V and 4 bases for J; bases not matched to a gene: 11. CDR3 loop: CASSIAGRAADTQYF. In nucleotides, the CDR3 is TGTGCCAGCTCGATAGCGGGACGGGCCGCAGATACGCAGTATTTT.

This rearrangement joins TRBV19 to TRBJ2-3, with 7 bases fitting TRBD1. Per germline, CDR1 LNHDA and CDR2 SQIVND (reference sequence). The CDR3 consists of 14 residues. Germline trimming cut 6 bases from V and 4 bases from J; bases unmatched to any gene: 7. The CDR3 DNA sequence: TGTGCCAGTAGCCCGGGACAGTTTTCAGATACGCAGTATTTT. As protein: CASSPGQFSDTQYF.

Worth noting for this clone: One end of the junction is discordant with germline, which a read error may explain. The chain is built from TRBV7-7 and TRBJ2-7, with D hard to call. Germline values: CDR1 SSHAT, CDR2 FNYEAQ (reference sequence). This CDR3 comprises 13 residues. The CDR3 sequence is CASSQELGYEQYF. The CDR3 DNA is TGTGCTAGCAGCCAAGAGCTAGGCTACGAGCAGTACTTC.

The V and J genes are TRBV19 and TRBJ2-6, with D possibly being TRBD1 (6 bases). The germline CDR1 and CDR2 sequences are LNHDA and SQIVND (reference sequence). Trimming cost V 3 bases and J 1 base, with 10 bases left between them. The CDR3 length is 16 residues. In nucleotides, the CDR3 is TGTGCCAGTAGTATGTCCCAGGGGTCTGGGGCCAACGTCCTGACTTTC. Its protein product is CASSMSQGSGANVLTF.

Here the CDR3 reads CASSEAYGSYEQYF. CDR3 DNA: TGTGCCAGCAGTGAAGCTTACGGCTCCTACGAGCAGTACTTC. This sequence joins TRBV6-1 and TRBJ2-7, with no clear D. The CDR3 runs 14 residues. Trimming stripped 0 bases from V and 0 bases from J, with 6 bases between. In germline, CDR1 is MNHNS, CDR2 SASEGT.

This sequence joins TRBV5-1 and TRBJ2-2; TRBD1 matches 9 bases. CDR3 size: 17 residues. CDR1 and CDR2 (germline): SGHRS, YFSETQ. V lost 0 bases, J lost 1 base, and 4 bases stayed unmatched. The CDR3 region is CASSLAQGARNTGELFF. CDR3 in DNA: TGCGCCAGCAGCTTGGCACAGGGGGCGCGGAACACCGGGGAGCTGTTTTTT. The full variable domain, its missing parts supplied by reference TRBV5-1 and TRBJ2-2, is KAGVTQTPRYLIKTRGQQVTLSCSPISGHRSVSWYQQTPGQGLQFLFEYFSETQRNKGNFPGRFSGRQFSNSRSEMNVSTLELGDSALYLCASSLAQGARNTGELFFGEGSRLTVL.

The chain couples TRBV9 to TRBJ2-1; TRBD2 might be the D (6 bases). V lost 0 bases and J 7 bases, leaving 17 bases between the germline ends. The CDR3 covers 16 residues. Germline assignment: CDR1 SGDLS and CDR2 YYNGEE. In DNA form, the CDR3 reads TGTGCCAGCAGCGTAGGAGCGGGCCCCCGGGAAAATGAGCAGTTCTTC. Protein sequence: CASSVGAGPRENEQFF.

The V and J genes are TRBV5-5 and TRBJ2-3, with D perhaps matching TRBD2 (5 bases). The germline V gene has CDR1 SGHKS and CDR2 YYEKEE (reference sequence). The CDR3 runs 14 residues. Between the trimmed V and J ends, which lost 6 bases and 2 bases, there was a span of 13 bases. The CDR3 DNA reads TGTGCCAGCACCGACAAACTAGACACAGATACGCAGTATTTT. Translating it yields CASTDKLDTDTQYF.

The chain recombines TRBV25-1 with TRBJ1-6, with TRBD1 matching 8 bases. The CDR3 runs 16 residues. Germline CDR1 MGHDK, CDR2 SYGVNS. With V trimmed by 5 bases and J by 2 bases, 5 bases remained unmatched. The CDR3 nucleotides read TGTGCCAGCAGTCGCAGGGGGCATACCTATAATTCACCCCTCCACTTT. It translates to CASSRRGHTYNSPLHF. Together with reference TRBV25-1 and TRBJ1-6, the CDR3 gives the full variable domain: EADIYQTPRYLVIGTGKKITLECSQTMGHDKMYWYQQDPGMELHLIHYSYGVNSTEKGDLSSESTVSRIRTEHFPLTLESARPSHTSQYLCASSRRGHTYNSPLHFGNGTRLTVT.

This chain joins TRBV4-3 and TRBJ1-1; 7 nucleotides align to TRBD1. In germline, CDR1 is LGHNA, CDR2 YSLEER. V lost 2 bases, J lost 8 bases, and 5 bases stayed unmatched. The CDR3 runs 13 residues. As DNA, the CDR3 is TGCGCCAGCAGCCAACTTACAGGGGACGAAGCTTTCTTT. It encodes CASSQLTGDEAFF.

This clone occurred a few times. This rearrangement joins TRBV27 to TRBJ2-7; D perhaps matches TRBD2 (5 bases). Trimming removed 8 bases at V and 7 bases at J, with 21 bases between. The CDR3 spans 14 residues. Germline values: CDR1 MNHEY, CDR2 SMNVEV (reference sequence). In DNA, the CDR3 is TGTGCCAGCCATCTACAAATGGGGAGCAGTGAGCAGTACTTC. Translating it yields CASHLQMGSSEQYF.

The rearrangement joins TRBV5-1 to TRBJ2-1; 9 bases align to TRBD1. The CDR3 sequence is 14 residues long. Germline CDR1 reads SGHRS; CDR2 reads YFSETQ. Unmatched junction bases numbered 3, after V lost 0 bases and J lost 8 bases. CDR3: CASSLDRGQDEQFF. The CDR3 DNA is TGCGCCAGCAGCTTGGACAGGGGGCAGGATGAGCAGTTCTTC. Together with reference TRBV5-1 and TRBJ2-1, the CDR3 gives the full variable domain: KAGVTQTPRYLIKTRGQQVTLSCSPISGHRSVSWYQQTPGQGLQFLFEYFSETQRNKGNFPGRFSGRQFSNSRSEMNVSTLELGDSALYLCASSLDRGQDEQFFGPGTRLTVL.

CDR3: CASIGGSEAFF. The CDR3 DNA reads as TGTGCCAGCATTGGAGGCAGTGAAGCTTTCTTT. The genes are TRBV6-6 and TRBJ1-1; D remains ambiguous. In germline, CDR1 is MNHNY, CDR2 SVGAGI (reference sequence). The V gene lost 7 bases and the J gene lost 7 bases, with 10 bases spanning the gap. This CDR3 is 11 amino acids long.